The 23 T cell receptor beta chains below were found in one sample sequenced in a study of neurological immune-mediated disorders. TCRdb redid the calling of the 5' RACE reads with MiXCR, one entry per CDR3 protein. The table lists 60,000 or so distinct CDR3 sequences, over 9.5% of them singletons, with 1.5% to 2% in the top ten. Sample: PBMCs. All receptors come from a man aged 60-69 years in good health.

In this sample, this clonotype turned up once. A much more abundant neighbour one base away suggests this may be a read error. The J gene is TRBJ2-2, the V gene TRBV9; the match to TRBD1 covers 7 bases. CDR3 length: 16 residues. Unmatched junction bases numbered 7, after V lost 2 bases and J lost 3 bases. The germline V gene has CDR1 SGDLS and CDR2 YYNGEE. In nucleotides, the CDR3 is TGTGCCAGCAGCGTGGAGCAGGGGGATTACACCGGGGAGCTGTTTTTT. Amino acids: CASSVEQGDYTGELFF.

This clonotype has a count of ten or more. The rearrangement joins TRBV7-2 to TRBJ2-7; D is unresolved. Germline V gene lookup returns CDR1 SGHTA and CDR2 FQGNSA. Trimming took 2 bases from V and 3 from J, leaving 8 bases between them. The CDR3 is 13 amino acids. Written as DNA, the CDR3 is TGTGCCAGCAGCTTAAACGTGAACTACGAGCAGTACTTC. Protein sequence: CASSLNVNYEQYF.

This clonotype was seen ten or more times. The V call is TRBV29-1, the J call TRBJ2-2; a possible D gene is TRBD2 (5 bases). The V end lost 7 bases, the J end lost 6 bases, and 9 bases lay between the germline ends. CDR1 is SQVTM and CDR2 is ANQGSEA in the germline V gene. This CDR3 region has 11 residues. The CDR3 is CSAGMAGELFF. The DNA for the CDR3 is TGCAGCGCCGGGATGGCCGGGGAGCTGTTTTTT.

This clonotype was found many times. The chain couples TRBV28 to TRBJ2-1, with D possibly matching TRBD2 (6 bases). CDR3 length: 14 residues. V lost 7 bases, J lost 5 bases, and 15 bases lay in between. Germline lookup yields CDR1 MDHEN and CDR2 SYDVKM. The CDR3 here is CASNRGDGHNEQFF. In nucleotides, the CDR3 is TGTGCCAGCAACCGCGGGGACGGTCACAATGAGCAGTTCTTC.

This clonotype has ten or more counts. The chain recombines TRBV7-9 with TRBJ2-7; either TRBD1 or TRBD2 may fit D (5 bases each). This CDR3 region has 14 residues. The V gene lost 5 bases and the J gene lost 3 bases, with 14 bases spanning the gap. Germline V gives CDR1 SEHNR, CDR2 FQNEAQ (reference sequence). The CDR3 protein is CASSPGAGRYEQYF. The CDR3 nucleotides are TGTGCCAGCAGCCCCGGGGCAGGGCGCTACGAGCAGTACTTC. Full variable domain (outside the CDR3, taken from reference TRBV7-9 and TRBJ2-7): DTGVSQNPRHKITKRGQNVTFRCDPISEHNRLYWYRQTLGQGPEFLTYFQNEAQLEKSRLLSDRFSAERPKGSFSTLEIQRTEQGDSAMYLCASSPGAGRYEQYFGPGTRLTVT.

Ten or more counts support this clonotype. V is TRBV7-8 and J is TRBJ1-4; 7 positions match TRBD1. With 4 bases clipped from V and 10 bases from J, the junction kept 12 bases outside the gene matches. CDR1 and CDR2 (germline): SGHVS, FQNEAQ. The CDR3 consists of 15 residues. The CDR3 sequence is CASSWGDRSQGKLFF. For the CDR3, the DNA is TGTGCCAGCAGCTGGGGGGACAGAAGCCAGGGAAAACTGTTTTTT.

In this sample, this clonotype turned up many times. The V and J genes are TRBV5-1 and TRBJ2-5, with D possibly matching TRBD1 (5 bases). V gave up 0 bases and J gave up 5 bases, with 17 bases separating them. Germline V CDR1 and CDR2: SGHRS, YFSETQ. The CDR3 consists of 16 residues. Here the CDR3 reads CASSLGATGLEETQYF. The CDR3 region has the DNA TGCGCCAGCAGCTTGGGGGCAACAGGCCTCGAGGAGACCCAGTACTTC.

The rearrangement uses TRBV29-1 and TRBJ2-1; tentatively, D is TRBD1 or TRBD2 (6 bases each). V lost 5 bases and J 4 bases, leaving 12 bases between the germline ends. Germline V lookup: CDR1 SQVTM, CDR2 ANQGSEA. This CDR3 region has 13 residues. CDR3 in DNA: TGCAGCGTTCTCGGGGGCGAATACAATGAGCAGTTCTTC. It encodes CSVLGGEYNEQFF.

This clonotype was detected ten times or more. V is TRBV7-2 and J is TRBJ1-2; maybe TRBD1 (5 bases). The germline V gene has CDR1 SGHTA and CDR2 FQGNSA. V was trimmed by 2 bases and J by 8 bases, leaving 15 bases between them. This CDR3 has 14 residues. The CDR3 is CASSLTMGGVGYTF. The CDR3 DNA reads TGTGCCAGCAGCTTAACGATGGGGGGTGTAGGCTACACCTTC.

This clonotype was seen at least ten times. The V call is TRBV20-1, the J call TRBJ1-5; D ambiguous. In germline, CDR1 is DFQATT, CDR2 SNEGSKA (reference sequence). The CDR3 runs 12 residues. In DNA, the CDR3 is TGCAGCATCACCGCGGGGAATCAGCCCCAGCATTTT. This codes for CSITAGNQPQHF.

This clonotype was seen at least ten times. This chain links TRBV7-2 with TRBJ1-5, with D possibly TRBD1 on 5 matching bases. This CDR3 region has 15 residues. Germline lookup yields CDR1 SGHTA and CDR2 FQGNSA. V lost 3 bases and J lost 3, with 12 bases in between. In DNA, the CDR3 is TGTGCCAGCAGCTTGGATTCAGGGAACAATCAGCCCCAGCATTTT. Translated: CASSLDSGNNQPQHF.

This clonotype occurred many times. This chain links TRBV5-1 with TRBJ2-7; D possibly corresponds to TRBD2 (5 bases). Germline CDR1 and CDR2: SGHRS and YFSETQ. The CDR3 is made up of 15 amino acids. Trimming cost V 5 bases and J 3 bases, with 18 bases left between them. The CDR3 region has the DNA TGCGCCAGCAGATCTACAGCGGACCCCCTCTACGAGCAGTACTTC. Protein product: CASRSTADPLYEQYF.

This clonotype showed up many times. The rearrangement joins TRBV15 to TRBJ1-2, with D possibly TRBD1 on 5 matching bases. CDR1 is LNHNV and CDR2 is YYDKDF in the germline V gene (reference sequence). V lost 0 bases to trimming and J lost 2 bases, with 16 bases between them. The CDR3 totals 17 residues. CDR3 bases: TGTGCCACCAGCAGAGAGTTTGGCGGGACGGGAAACTATGGCTACACCTTC. Protein sequence: CATSREFGGTGNYGYTF.

The chain uses TRBV29-1 and TRBJ2-3, with TRBD2 matching 16 bases. J was trimmed by 5 bases and V by 1 base; bases with no gene match: 9. CDR1 and CDR2 from the germline V gene are SQVTM and ANQGSEA. This CDR3 is built from 18 residues. The CDR3 DNA reads as TGCAGCGTTGAAGGAGGGACTAGCGGGAGGGCCGTTTTAGATACGCAGTATTTT. This gives the protein CSVEGGTSGRAVLDTQYF.

This clonotype was picked up many times. The CDR3: CASRFGQANTGELFF. CDR3 in DNA: TGTGCCAGCAGGTTCGGACAGGCGAACACCGGGGAGCTGTTTTTT. The chain couples TRBV7-9 to TRBJ2-2, with 7 bases lining up with TRBD1. This CDR3 is built from 15 residues. V shed 6 bases and J 0 bases; nucleotides not matched to a gene: 4. CDR1 is SEHNR and CDR2 is FQNEAQ in the germline V gene (reference sequence).

This clonotype was observed many times. The rearrangement links TRBV5-1 to TRBJ2-3; D remains ambiguous. The CDR3 length is 15 residues. Germline values: CDR1 SGHRS, CDR2 YFSETQ. V was cut by 5 bases and J by 2 bases, with 15 bases left in between. CDR3 loop: CASSMRPEDTDTQYF. The CDR3 DNA reads TGCGCCAGCAGTATGAGGCCAGAGGACACAGATACGCAGTATTTT.

This clonotype occurred many times. J is TRBJ2-1 and V is TRBV7-2; D ambiguous. This CDR3 contains 12 residues. Germline CDR1 and CDR2: SGHTA and FQGNSA. Trimming left V 1 base short and J 6 bases short, with 4 bases between. The CDR3: CASSLESNEQFF. CDR3 nucleotides: TGTGCCAGCAGCTTAGAGAGCAATGAGCAGTTCTTC.

This clonotype was seen at least ten times. The V gene is TRBV14, the J gene TRBJ2-1; possibly TRBD2 for D (6 bases). The ends were cut back, 2 bases at V and 8 bases at J, with 19 bases in the middle. This CDR3 region has 16 residues. The germline gives CDR1 SGHDN, CDR2 FVKESK. CDR3 in DNA: TGTGCCAGCAGCCAAACCGGGACTCTCCCAACGGATGAGCAGTTCTTC. Translated: CASSQTGTLPTDEQFF.

The table lists this clonotype with a few counts. This chain connects TRBV10-3 to TRBJ1-6, with D maybe TRBD1 (5 bases). The germline gives CDR1 ENHRY, CDR2 SYGVKD. V was shortened by 3 bases and J by 9 bases, with 9 bases between the two germline ends. The CDR3 is 13 residues long. CDR3 in amino acids: CAISEGTGSPLHF. The CDR3 DNA is TGTGCCATCAGTGAAGGGACTGGTTCACCCCTCCACTTT.

In its sample, this clonotype was seen many times. Compared with germline, one end of the junction differs, possibly owing to a read error. The chain has TRBV7-2 and TRBJ2-7; maybe TRBD2 (5 bases). CDR1 is SGHTA and CDR2 is FQGNSA in the germline V gene. The CDR3 is 11 amino acids. The CDR3 spells CASSLTGIPTF. CDR3 DNA: TGTGCCAGCAGCTTAACCGGGATCCCCACTTTC.

This clonotype was recorded many times. The rearrangement uses TRBV9 and TRBJ2-2; the D gene is possibly TRBD2 (5 bases). V dropped 4 bases and J dropped 3 bases, with 16 bases sitting between them. Germline loops: CDR1 SGDLS, CDR2 YYNGEE. This CDR3 region has 16 residues. CDR3 sequence: CASSSPSSRYTGELFF. The CDR3 DNA sequence: TGTGCCAGCAGCTCCCCTAGCTCGAGGTACACCGGGGAGCTGTTTTTT.

With respect to this clonotype: A single base separates this from a much larger clone, so it may be a read error. The chain carries TRBV11-2 and TRBJ2-7, with a tentative D call TRBD1 (6 bases). CDR3 length equals 14 residues. Germline V gene data show CDR1 as SGHAT and CDR2 as FQNNGV. The V end was cut by 1 base, the J end by 4 bases, with 11 bases between. In DNA, the CDR3 is TGTGCCAGCAGCTTAGGACAGGTGGAGTACGAGCAGTACTTC. It specifies CASSLGQVEYEQYF.

Ten or more counts support this clonotype. CDR3 sequence (DNA): TGTGCCAGCAGTGAGGGCGGTCGAGCCTATGAGCAGTTCTTC. Its protein product is CASSEGGRAYEQFF. V usage is TRBV2 and J usage is TRBJ2-1; no definite D call. V lost 3 bases, J lost 8 bases, and 14 bases lay in between. The CDR3 has 14 amino acids. Germline V gene data show CDR1 as SNHLY and CDR2 as FYNNEI.